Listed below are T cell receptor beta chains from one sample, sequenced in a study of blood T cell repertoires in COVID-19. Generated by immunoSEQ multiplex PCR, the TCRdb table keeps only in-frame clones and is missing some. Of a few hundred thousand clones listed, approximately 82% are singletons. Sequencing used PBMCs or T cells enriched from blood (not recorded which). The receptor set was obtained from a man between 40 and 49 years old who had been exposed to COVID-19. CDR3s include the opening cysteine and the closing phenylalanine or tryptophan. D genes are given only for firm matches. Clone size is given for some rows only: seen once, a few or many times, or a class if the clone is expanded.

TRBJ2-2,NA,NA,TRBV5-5,CASSFREITGELFF,TGTGCCAGCAGCTTCCGGGAAATTACCGGGGAGCTGTTTTTT
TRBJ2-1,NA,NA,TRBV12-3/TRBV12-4,CASGPFSGWQFF,TGTGCCAGCGGGCCCTTTAGCGGCTGGCAGTTCTTC
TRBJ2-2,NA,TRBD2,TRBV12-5,CASDPSGGAGGELFF,TGTGCTAGTGACCCCTCGGGGGGAGCGGGCGGGGAGCTGTTTTTT
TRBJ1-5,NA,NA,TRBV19,CASSIFVRQPQHF,TGTGCCAGTAGTATCTTCGTGAGACAGCCCCAGCATTTT
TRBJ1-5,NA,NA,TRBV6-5,CASSYFGQNQPQHF,TGTGCCAGCAGTTATTTTGGCCAGAATCAGCCCCAGCATTTT
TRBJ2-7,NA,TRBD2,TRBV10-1,CASSDPRTSGYEQYF,TGCGCCAGCAGTGATCCTCGGACTAGCGGCTACGAGCAGTACTTC
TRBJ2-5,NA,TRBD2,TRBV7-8,CASSLALAGAEETQYF,TGTGCCAGCAGCTTAGCATTGGCGGGAGCTGAAGAGACCCAGTACTTC
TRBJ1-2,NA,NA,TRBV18,CASSLIGVEDGYTF,TGTGCCAGCTCACTGATCGGGGTAGAGGATGGCTACACCTTC
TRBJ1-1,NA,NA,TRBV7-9,CASSLVVGAYTEAFF,TGTGCCAGCAGCTTAGTGGTGGGGGCCTACACTGAAGCTTTCTTT
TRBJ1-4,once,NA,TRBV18,CASSPPRGLHTNEKLFF,TGTGCCAGCTCACCGCCCAGGGGTCTTCATACTAATGAAAAACTGTTTTTT
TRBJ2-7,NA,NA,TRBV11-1,CASSLGQSTYEQYF,TGTGCCAGCAGCTTAGGACAGAGTACCTACGAGCAGTACTTC
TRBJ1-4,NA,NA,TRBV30,CAWSVTQGKEKLFF,TGTGCCTGGAGTGTAACGCAGGGGAAAGAAAAACTGTTTTTT
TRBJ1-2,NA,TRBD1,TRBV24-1,CAPLRDRHGYTF,TGTGCCCCACTCCGGGACAGGCATGGCTACACCTTC
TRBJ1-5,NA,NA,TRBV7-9,CASSLDRSGQPQHF,TGTGCCAGCAGCTTAGACAGGTCGGGTCAGCCCCAGCATTTT
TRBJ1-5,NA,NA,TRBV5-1,CASSLGQAAGPQHF,TGCGCCAGCAGCTTGGGACAGGCCGCAGGGCCCCAGCATTTT
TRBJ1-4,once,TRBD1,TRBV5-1,CASRRTGTGIEKLFF,TGCGCCAGCAGACGGACCGGGACAGGGATTGAAAAACTGTTTTTT
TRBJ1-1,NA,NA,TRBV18,CASSELGGRNTEAFF,TGTGCCAGCTCTGAGCTTGGTGGGCGGAACACTGAAGCTTTCTTT
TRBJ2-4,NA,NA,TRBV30,CARKSGTGESGIQYF,TGTGCCCGAAAATCCGGGACGGGGGAAAGCGGCATTCAGTACTTC
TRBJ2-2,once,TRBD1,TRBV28,CASIGTGDTGELFF,TGTGCCAGCATCGGGACAGGGGACACCGGGGAGCTGTTTTTT
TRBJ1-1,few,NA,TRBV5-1,CASSGDGVMNTEAFF,TGCGCCAGCAGCGGTGACGGAGTCATGAACACTGAAGCTTTCTTT
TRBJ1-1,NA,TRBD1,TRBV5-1,CASSSGGSPRGAFF,TGCGCCAGCAGCTCAGGGGGCTCTCCCCGTGGGGCTTTCTTT
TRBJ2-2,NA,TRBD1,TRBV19,CASSPGTVRGELFF,TGTGCCAGTAGTCCCGGGACAGTTCGGGGGGAGCTGTTTTTT
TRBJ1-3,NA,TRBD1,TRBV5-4,CASSRTGAPSGNTIYF,TGTGCCAGCAGCCGGACAGGGGCCCCCTCTGGAAACACCATATATTTT
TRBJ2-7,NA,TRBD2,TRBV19,CASSRGTRGGKRSYEQYF,TGTGCCAGTAGTAGGGGGACCCGCGGGGGAAAACGTTCCTACGAGCAGTACTTC
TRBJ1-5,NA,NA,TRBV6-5,CASSRDFLSPQHF,TGTGCCAGCAGTCGGGACTTCTTGTCGCCCCAGCATTTT
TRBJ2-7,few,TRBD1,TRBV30,CAWSPVGGLYEQYF,TGTGCCTGGAGCCCAGTAGGGGGCCTCTACGAGCAGTACTTC
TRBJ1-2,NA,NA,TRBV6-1,CASSEPLANYGYTF,TGTGCCAGCAGTGAACCCCTAGCTAACTATGGCTACACCTTC
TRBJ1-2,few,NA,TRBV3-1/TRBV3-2,CASSRAQDGYTF,TGTGCCAGCAGCCGGGCACAGGATGGCTACACCTTC
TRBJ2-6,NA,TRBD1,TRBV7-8,CASSPTGGSGANVLTF,TGTGCCAGCAGCCCGACAGGGGGCTCTGGGGCCAACGTCCTGACTTTC
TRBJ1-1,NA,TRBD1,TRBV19,CASVRGTGGTEAFF,TGTGCCTCAGTCCGAGGGACAGGGGGCACTGAAGCTTTCTTT
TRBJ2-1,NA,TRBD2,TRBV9,CASSPYKGLAENNEQFF,TGTGCCAGCAGCCCATACAAGGGACTAGCGGAAAACAATGAGCAGTTCTTC
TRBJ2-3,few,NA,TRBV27,CASSLAGVDTQYF,TGTGCCAGCAGTTTGGCCGGAGTTGATACGCAGTATTTT
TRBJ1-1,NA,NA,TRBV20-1,CSARSEGVAFF,TGCAGTGCTAGATCTGAGGGAGTAGCTTTCTTT